This T cell receptor (beta chain) was documented in a study of CD8+ T cells in alopecia areata. TCR sequencing used cDNA made by reverse transcription of extracted RNA. The table came from immunoSEQ multiplex PCR; TCRdb's copy has only in-frame clones and leaves some out. There are some 99,000 clones in the sample; roughly 64% occur only once, and 15% to 17% lies in the top ten. Comments on this clone: This sample also contains other DNA sequences that code for the same CDR3.

Treatment of the sample: oral pan-JAK inhibitor, 5-10 mg twice daily. This receptor was identified in a human donor with alopecia areata. The sample consisted of CD8+ T cells sorted from blood, taken at week 4, from a patient treated with tofacitinib.

The CDR3 protein is CASSFRGNTEAFF. CDR3 DNA sequence: TGTGCCAGCAGCTTTCGGGGAAACACTGAAGCTTTCTTT. V is TRBV13 and J is TRBJ1-1; D is unclear. The CDR3 is 13 amino acids. The germline V gene encodes CDR1 PRHDT and CDR2 FYEKMQ (reference sequence). V was pared by 3 bases and J by 2 bases, with 7 bases between.